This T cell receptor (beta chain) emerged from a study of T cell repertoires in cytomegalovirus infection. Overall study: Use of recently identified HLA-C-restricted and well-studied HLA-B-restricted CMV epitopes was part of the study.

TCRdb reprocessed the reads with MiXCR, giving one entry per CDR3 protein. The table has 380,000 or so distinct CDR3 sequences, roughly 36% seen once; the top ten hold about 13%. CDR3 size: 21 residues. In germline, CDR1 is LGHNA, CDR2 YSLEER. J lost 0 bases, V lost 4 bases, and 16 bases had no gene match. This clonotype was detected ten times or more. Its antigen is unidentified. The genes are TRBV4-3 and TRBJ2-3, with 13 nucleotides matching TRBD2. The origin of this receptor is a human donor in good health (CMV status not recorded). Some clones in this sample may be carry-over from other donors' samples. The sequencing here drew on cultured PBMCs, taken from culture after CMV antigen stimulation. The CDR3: CASSRRYGTSGRATSTDTQYF. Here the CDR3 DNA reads TGCGCCAGCAGCCGCAGATATGGTACTAGCGGGAGGGCCACAAGCACAGATACGCAGTATTTT.